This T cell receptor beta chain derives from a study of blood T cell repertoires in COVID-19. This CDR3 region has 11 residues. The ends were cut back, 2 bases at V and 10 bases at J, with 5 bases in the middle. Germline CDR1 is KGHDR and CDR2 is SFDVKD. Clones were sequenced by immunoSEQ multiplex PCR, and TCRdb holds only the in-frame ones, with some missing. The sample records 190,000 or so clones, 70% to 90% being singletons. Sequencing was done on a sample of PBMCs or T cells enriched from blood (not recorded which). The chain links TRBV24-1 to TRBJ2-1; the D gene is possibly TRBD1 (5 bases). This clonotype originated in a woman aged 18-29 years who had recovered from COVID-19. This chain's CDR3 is CATSDWTEQFF. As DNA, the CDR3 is TGTGCCACCAGTGATTGGACAGAGCAGTTCTTC.